The clone carrying this T cell receptor (beta chain) has only a few counts. Its antigen is currently unknown. A junction boundary mismatches the germline segment, possibly from a read error. This sample stems from a study of naive and memory T cell subsets. This CDR3 comprises 10 residues. CDR1 is SQVTM, CDR2 ANQGSEA, per germline. The beta constant-region primer was an equimolar mix of two oligonucleotides covering TRBC1 and TRBC2. Ligated cDNA was amplified by four rounds of PCR with nested alpha and beta constant-region primers and SP2. An oligonucleotide with the SP2 primer and a 12-nucleotide UMI was ligated to the cDNA 3' end. MiXCR was run by TCRdb on the UMI-ligation and nested PCR reads, yielding one entry per CDR3 protein. The sample has over 80,000 distinct CDR3 sequences, approximately 10% seen once. Regarding the study as a whole: A few larger clonotypes appeared in naive repertoires, especially CD8, possibly memory cells re-expressing CD45RA.

The sequenced material came from naive CD4+ T cells from blood. V gene TRBV29-1 combines with J gene TRBJ2-1; 8 bases line up with TRBD1. The sequence came from a human donor in good health. In DNA, the CDR3 is TGCAGCGTGGATCAGGGGGCGCGACTCTTC. It yields the protein CSVDQGARLF.